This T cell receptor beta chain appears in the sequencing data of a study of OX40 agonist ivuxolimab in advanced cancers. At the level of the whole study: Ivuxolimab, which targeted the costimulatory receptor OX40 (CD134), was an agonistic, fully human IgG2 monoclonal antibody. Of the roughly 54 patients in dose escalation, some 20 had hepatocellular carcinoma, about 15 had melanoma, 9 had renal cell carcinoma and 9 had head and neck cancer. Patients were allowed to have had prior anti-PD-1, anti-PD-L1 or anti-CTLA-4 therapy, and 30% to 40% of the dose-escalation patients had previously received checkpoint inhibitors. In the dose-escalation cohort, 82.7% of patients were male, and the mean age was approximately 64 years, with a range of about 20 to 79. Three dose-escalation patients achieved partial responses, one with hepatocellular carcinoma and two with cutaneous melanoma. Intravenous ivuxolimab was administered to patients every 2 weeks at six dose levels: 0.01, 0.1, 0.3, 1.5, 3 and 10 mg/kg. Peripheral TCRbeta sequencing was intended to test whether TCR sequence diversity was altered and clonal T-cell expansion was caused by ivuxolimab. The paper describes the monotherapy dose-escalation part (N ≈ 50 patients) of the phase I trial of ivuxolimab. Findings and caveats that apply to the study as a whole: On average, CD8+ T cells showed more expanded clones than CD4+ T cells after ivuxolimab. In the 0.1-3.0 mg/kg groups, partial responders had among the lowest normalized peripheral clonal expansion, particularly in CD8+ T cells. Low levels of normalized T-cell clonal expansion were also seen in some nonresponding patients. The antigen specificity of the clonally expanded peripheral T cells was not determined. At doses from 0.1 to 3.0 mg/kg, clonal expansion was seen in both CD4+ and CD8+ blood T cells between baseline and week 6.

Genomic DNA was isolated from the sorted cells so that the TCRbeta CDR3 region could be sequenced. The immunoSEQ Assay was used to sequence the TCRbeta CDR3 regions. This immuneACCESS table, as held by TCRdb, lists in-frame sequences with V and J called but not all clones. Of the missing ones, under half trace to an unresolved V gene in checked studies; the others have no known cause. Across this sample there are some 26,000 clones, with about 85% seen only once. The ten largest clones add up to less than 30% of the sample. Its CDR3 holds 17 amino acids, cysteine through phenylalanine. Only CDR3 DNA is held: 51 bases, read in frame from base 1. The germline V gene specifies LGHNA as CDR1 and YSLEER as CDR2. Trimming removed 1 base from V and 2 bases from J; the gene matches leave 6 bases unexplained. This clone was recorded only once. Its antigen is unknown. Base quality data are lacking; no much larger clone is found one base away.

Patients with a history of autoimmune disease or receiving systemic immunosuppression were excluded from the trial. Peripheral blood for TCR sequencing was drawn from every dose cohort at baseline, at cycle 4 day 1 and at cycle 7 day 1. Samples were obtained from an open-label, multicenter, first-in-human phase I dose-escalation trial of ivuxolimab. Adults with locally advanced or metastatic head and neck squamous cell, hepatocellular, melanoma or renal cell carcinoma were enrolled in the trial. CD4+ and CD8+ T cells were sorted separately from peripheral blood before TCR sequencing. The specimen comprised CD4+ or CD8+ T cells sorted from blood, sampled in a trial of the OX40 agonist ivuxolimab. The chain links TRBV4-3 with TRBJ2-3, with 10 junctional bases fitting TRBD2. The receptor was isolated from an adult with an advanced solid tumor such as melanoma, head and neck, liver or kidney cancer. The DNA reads TGCGCCAGCAGCCAAGGGGCCGGGACTAGCGACACAGATACGCAGTATTTT. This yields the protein CASSQGAGTSDTDTQYF.